This entry is about one TCR beta chain. Its specificity is not known. This sample stems from a study of CD8+ T cells in alopecia areata. In the study overall: It was oral tofacitinib, at 5 to 10 mg twice daily, that treated patients received.

Extraction of RNA preceded its reverse transcription into cDNA, which served as the sequencing template. Method: immunoSEQ multiplex PCR; TCRdb's copy keeps in-frame clones and lacks some. In the table there are approximately 280,000 clones, roughly 60% of which are singletons. The V end lost 3 bases, the J end lost 3 bases, and 11 bases lay between the germline ends. Germline CDR1 is SQVTM and CDR2 is ANQGSEA. The CDR3 sequence is 13 residues long. Indicated treatment: oral pan-JAK inhibitor, 5-10 mg twice daily. General study results and limits: Any link of baseline CD8+ expansion to response, resting on one nonresponder, remains uncertain. A great number of expanded lesional clones endured in scalp and blood during tofacitinib.

Here the sequenced sample was CD4+ T cells sorted from blood, taken at week 24, from a patient treated with tofacitinib. V usage is TRBV29-1 and J usage is TRBJ2-5, with D possibly matching TRBD1 (6 bases). The clonotype originates from a human donor with alopecia areata. In DNA, the CDR3 is TGCAGCGTTGAGGGACACCTGAAAGAGACCCAGTACTTC. It is translated as CSVEGHLKETQYF.